These T cell receptor beta chains were read from a single sample in a study of glioma-infiltrating T cells. From the multiplex PCR reads, TCRdb called clonotypes with MiXCR, one entry per CDR3 protein. Of 5,000 to 7,000 distinct CDR3 sequences in the sample, roughly 42% were seen once. Sequencing input: glioma tissue, nonneoplastic brain tissue, or PBMCs (not recorded which). The receptor set was obtained from a human donor with low-grade glioma or glioblastoma, undergoing nonglioma brain surgery, or in good health (not recorded which). The CDR3 runs from the conserved cysteine through the conserved F or W. The D gene is left open where the match is weak. Size is omitted from some rows. Given values are once, few, many or a class for expanded clones.

CASSPIVNEQFF,TGTGCCAGCAGCCCTATAGTCAATGAGCAGTTCTTC,TRBV5-8,medium-sized,.,TRBJ2-1
CASSPQASGNNEQFF,TGTGCCAGCTCACCACAGGCTAGCGGGAACAATGAGCAGTTCTTC,TRBV18,medium-sized,TRBD2,TRBJ2-1
CASTSATDTRYF,TGTGCCAGCACTAGCGCCACAGATACGCGGTATTTT,TRBV6-5,.,.,TRBJ2-3
CASRRDSHLYNEQFF,TGTGCCAGCAGACGGGACAGCCACCTCTACAATGAGCAGTTCTTC,TRBV6-2/TRBV6-3,.,TRBD1,TRBJ2-1
CSIRGVSLGDTQYF,TGCAGCATTCGGGGCGTAAGCCTCGGAGATACGCAGTATTTT,TRBV29-1,many,.,TRBJ2-3
CASRQAGLNNEKFF,TGTGCCAGCAGGCAGGCGGGCCTAAACAATGAGAAGTTCTTC,TRBV28,.,.,TRBJ2-1
CASRELQGFGYTF,TGTGCCAGCCGCGAATTACAGGGGTTTGGCTACACCTTC,TRBV6-1,.,TRBD1,TRBJ1-2
CSARVLAGLSEQYF,TGCAGTGCTAGAGTACTAGCGGGCCTCTCCGAGCAGTACTTC,TRBV20-1,medium-sized,TRBD2,TRBJ2-7
CASGTGPRNTIYF,TGTGCCAGCGGAACCGGGCCCAGAAACACCATATATTTT,TRBV28,.,.,TRBJ1-3
CASSTGLGKYNEQFF,TGTGCCAGCAGCACCGGACTCGGGAAATACAATGAGCAGTTCTTC,TRBV28,.,.,TRBJ2-1
CASSADRKNQPQHF,TGTGCCAGCAGTGCTGACAGAAAAAATCAGCCCCAGCATTTT,TRBV2,medium-sized,.,TRBJ1-5
CATSERGEKLFF,TGTGCCACCAGCGAGCGAGGGGAAAAACTGTTTTTT,TRBV15,.,.,TRBJ1-4
CASSATSLNTEAFF,TGTGCCAGCAGCGCGACGTCTTTGAACACTGAAGCTTTCTTT,TRBV7-9,.,.,TRBJ1-1
CASSTGQGSYEQYF,TGTGCCAGCAGCACCGGACAGGGGTCCTACGAGCAGTACTTC,TRBV28,medium-sized,TRBD1,TRBJ2-7
CASSLALEVTEAFF,TGTGCCAGCAGCTTAGCTCTGGAGGTTACTGAAGCTTTCTTT,TRBV7-2,.,.,TRBJ1-1
CASSYDSNQPQHF,TGTGCCAGCAGTTACGATAGCAATCAGCCCCAGCATTTT,TRBV27,.,.,TRBJ1-5
CASSSLGLAGGDEQFF,TGTGCCAGCAGCTCCCTCGGGTTAGCGGGAGGTGATGAGCAGTTCTTC,TRBV12-3/TRBV12-4,many,TRBD2,TRBJ2-1
CSARDAGLASDEQFF,TGCAGTGCTAGAGATGCCGGACTAGCTTCCGATGAGCAGTTCTTC,TRBV20-1,medium-sized,TRBD2,TRBJ2-1
CASSIAGGYTDAQYF,TGTGCCAGCAGTATAGCGGGAGGTTACACAGATGCGCAGTATTTT,TRBV11-2,many,TRBD2,TRBJ2-3
CASKRAGSYNEQFF,TGTGCCAGCAAAAGGGCAGGCTCCTACAATGAGCAGTTCTTC,TRBV6-2/TRBV6-3,once,.,TRBJ2-1
CASRGGLAGGHEQFF,TGTGCCAGCAGGGGAGGACTAGCGGGAGGCCATGAGCAGTTCTTC,TRBV6-1,medium-sized,TRBD2,TRBJ2-1
CASSFYICSARDPTRSDTQYF,.,TRBV7-2,.,.,TRBJ2-3
CATSDWGSGGDEQFF,TGTGCCACCAGTGATTGGGGTAGCGGGGGTGATGAGCAGTTCTTC,TRBV24-1,.,TRBD2,TRBJ2-1
CSASTPVAQSSYNERFF,TGCAGTGCCTCCACTCCGGTAGCCCAGAGCTCCTACAATGAGCGGTTCTTC,TRBV20-1,.,.,TRBJ2-1
CASSYSTGWSSNTEAFF,TGTGCCAGCAGTTACTCGACCGGATGGTCTTCGAACACTGAAGCTTTCTTT,TRBV6-6,.,.,TRBJ1-1
CASSYSIATQETQYF,TGTGCCAGCAGTTACTCGATTGCCACCCAAGAGACCCAGTACTTC,TRBV6-5,.,.,TRBJ2-5
CATSTGSYEQYF,TGTGCCACCAGTACAGGATCCTACGAGCAGTACTTC,TRBV24-1,many,.,TRBJ2-7
CASSLFGQGNSPLHF,TGTGCCAGCAGTTTATTCGGACAGGGAAACTCACCCCTCCACTTT,TRBV27,.,TRBD1,TRBJ1-6
CSARLDSHNEQFF,TGCAGTGCTAGGTTAGACTCCCACAATGAGCAGTTCTTC,TRBV20-1,medium-sized,.,TRBJ2-1
CASSPDRGNTGELFF,TGTGCCAGCAGCCCGGACAGGGGGAACACCGGGGAGCTGTTTTTT,TRBV5-4,many,TRBD1,TRBJ2-2
CASRRDRGRDLQETQYF,TGCGCCAGTCGGCGGGACAGGGGGCGCGATTTGCAAGAGACCCAGTACTTC,TRBV5-1,many,TRBD1,TRBJ2-5
CSASAQGQGATNGPYNEQFF,TGCAGTGCTAGTGCCCAGGGACAGGGGGCAACCAACGGCCCCTACAATGAGCAGTTCTTC,TRBV20-1,.,TRBD1,TRBJ2-1
CASRATVAGELFF,TGTGCCAGCAGGGCGACAGTGGCCGGGGAGCTGTTTTTT,TRBV2,many,.,TRBJ2-2
CASSLVARAEAFF,TGTGCCAGCAGTTTAGTGGCGCGGGCCGAAGCTTTCTTT,TRBV27,few,.,TRBJ1-1
CASREQGFRPFF,TGTGCCAGCAGGGAACAGGGGTTCCGGCCTTTCTTT,TRBV27,.,TRBD1,TRBJ1-1
CSARWGPRNTEAFF,TGCAGTGCTAGGTGGGGACCGCGGAACACTGAAGCTTTCTTT,TRBV20-1,medium-sized,.,TRBJ1-1
CASSGRDRGYEQYF,TGTGCCAGCAGTGGCCGGGACAGGGGCTACGAGCAGTACTTC,TRBV2,many,TRBD1,TRBJ2-7
CASRLPGLANEQYF,TGTGCCAGCAGATTACCGGGACTGGCGAACGAGCAGTACTTC,TRBV28,.,.,TRBJ2-7
CASSRGHNQPQHF,TGTGCCAGCAGCCGAGGCCACAATCAGCCCCAGCATTTT,TRBV27,.,.,TRBJ1-5
CSAGGRGDNEQFF,TGCAGTGCTGGGGGGCGGGGGGACAATGAGCAGTTCTTC,TRBV20-1,medium-sized,TRBD2,TRBJ2-1
CASRLSGSEKLFF,TGTGCCAGCAGACTATCAGGGTCCGAAAAACTGTTTTTT,TRBV28,medium-sized,.,TRBJ1-4
CASRPGQGAVGAEAFF,TGTGCCAGCAGACCGGGACAGGGGGCGGTGGGCGCTGAAGCTTTCTTT,TRBV6-2/TRBV6-3,.,TRBD1,TRBJ1-1
CATEDWITDTQYF,TGTGCCACCGAGGACTGGATCACAGATACGCAGTATTTT,TRBV24-1,large,.,TRBJ2-3
CSARSVNKNIDTRYF,TGCAGTGCTAGGAGCGTGAACAAGAACATAGATACGCGGTATTTT,TRBV20-1,.,.,TRBJ2-3
CSAPSQGTEAFF,TGCAGCGCTCCCTCGCAGGGTACTGAAGCTTTCTTT,TRBV29-1,many,.,TRBJ1-1
CASSLPSGTGSSPLHF,TGTGCCAGCAGTCTGCCCTCGGGGACAGGGTCTTCACCCCTCCACTTT,TRBV12-3/TRBV12-4,many,TRBD1,TRBJ1-6
CASSTYGLLVTDTQYF,TGTGCCAGCAGCACTTACGGACTACTAGTCACAGATACGCAGTATTTT,TRBV7-2,.,.,TRBJ2-3